Listed here are 27 T cell receptor beta chains from one sample, sequenced in a study of OX40 agonist ivuxolimab in advanced cancers. TCRdb's copy holds only in-frame clones and misses some; the assay was immunoSEQ multiplex PCR. The data contain around 50,000 clones, about 81% of them seen just once; the ten biggest clones take up 0.75%. Sequences were derived from CD4+ or CD8+ T cells sorted from blood, sampled in a trial of the OX40 agonist ivuxolimab. These receptors came from an adult with an advanced solid tumor such as melanoma, head and neck, liver or kidney cancer.

The rearrangement joins TRBV6-5 to TRBJ2-7; TRBD1 matches at 7 bases. The CDR3 spans 13 residues. V gave up 4 bases and J gave up 6 bases; unmatched junction bases: 6. Germline V lookup: CDR1 MNHEY, CDR2 SVGAGI. CDR3 in DNA: TGTGCCAGCAGTTCGAGACAGGGTGGCGAGCAGTACTTC. It translates to CASSSRQGGEQYF.

The chain is built from TRBV5-6 and TRBJ2-3; D is perhaps TRBD2 (6 bases). The CDR3 contains 13 residues. Germline V gene sequence: CDR1 SGHDT, CDR2 YYEEEE. The germline V and J ends were trimmed by 4 bases and 5 bases, with 11 bases remaining between them. The CDR3 region is CASSPPGVDTQYF. The CDR3 DNA sequence: TGTGCCAGCAGCCCACCGGGGGTAGATACGCAGTATTTT. Complete variable domain (other parts from reference TRBV5-6 and TRBJ2-3): DAGVTQSPTHLIKTRGQQVTLRCSPKSGHDTVSWYQQALGQGPQFIFQYYEEEERQRGNFPDRFSGHQFPNYSSELNVNALLLGDSALYLCASSPPGVDTQYFGPGTRLTVL.

This chain connects TRBV6-6 to TRBJ2-5; D remains unclear. V was cut by 6 bases and J by 5 bases, with 13 bases left in between. CDR3 size: 13 residues. Germline assignment: CDR1 MNHNY and CDR2 SVGAGI (reference sequence). The CDR3 bases are TGTGCCAGCAGACCGGAAACTGGGGAGACCCAGTACTTC. Translating it yields CASRPETGETQYF.

The chain has TRBV19 and TRBJ2-1; a weak D match, TRBD2 (6 bases). Trimming removed 6 bases from V and 7 bases from J, with 22 bases in between. The CDR3 is 16 amino acids. The V gene's germline CDR1 is LNHDA and CDR2 SQIVND (reference sequence). The CDR3 here is CASSLQLGGALNEQFF. The CDR3 nucleotides are TGTGCCAGTAGCCTGCAACTTGGCGGGGCTTTGAATGAGCAGTTCTTC.

A few counts support this clone. The CDR3 DNA follows: TGCGCCAGCGGGGACAGAGCAAGCACAGATACGCAGTATTTT. Translated, it gives CASGDRASTDTQYF. V gene TRBV5-1 combines with J gene TRBJ2-3; 7 bases match TRBD1. Germline assignment: CDR1 SGHRS and CDR2 YFSETQ. There are 14 residues in the CDR3. V shed 7 bases, J shed 0 bases, and the junction held 5 bases outside the gene matches.

This rearrangement joins TRBV4-1 to TRBJ1-2; D remains ambiguous. Per germline, CDR1 MGHRA and CDR2 YSYEKL. The CDR3 has 15 residues. Trimming took off 0 bases at V and 0 bases at J, with 8 bases between the two ends. CDR3 protein: CASSQEVVANYGYTF. Here the CDR3 DNA reads TGCGCCAGCAGCCAAGAGGTGGTAGCTAACTATGGCTACACCTTC.

In its sample, this clone was seen a few times. This sequence joins TRBV6-1 and TRBJ1-2; TRBD1 might be the D (5 bases). V lost 0 bases, J lost 2 bases, and 7 bases lay in between. The CDR3 is 14 residues long. CDR1 is MNHNS and CDR2 is SASEGT in the germline V gene. This chain's CDR3 is CASSEAQGNYGYTF. The CDR3 DNA sequence: TGTGCCAGCAGTGAAGCGCAGGGAAACTATGGCTACACCTTC.

This clone turned up a few times. The chain employs TRBV30 and TRBJ1-1; no definite D call. Per germline, CDR1 GTSNPN and CDR2 SVGIG (reference sequence). This CDR3 region has 13 residues. The V gene lost 1 base and the J gene lost 4 bases, with 10 bases spanning the gap. CDR3 in amino acids: CAWSAPRGTEAFF. Here the CDR3 DNA reads TGTGCCTGGAGTGCCCCTCGGGGCACTGAAGCTTTCTTT. Full variable domain (outside the CDR3, taken from reference TRBV30 and TRBJ1-1): SQTIHQWPATLVQPVGSPLSLECTVEGTSNPNLYWYRQAAGRGLQLLFYSVGIGQISSEVPQNLSASRPQDRQFILSSKKLLLSDSGFYLCAWSAPRGTEAFFGQGTRLTVV.

Here the CDR3 reads CASTPMGAGNTIYF. DNA of the CDR3: TGTGCCAGCACCCCTATGGGTGCTGGAAACACCATATATTTT. The chain joins TRBV28 to TRBJ1-3; D is unclear. CDR1 and CDR2 from the germline V gene are MDHEN and SYDVKM. V lost 7 bases, J lost 2 bases, and 12 bases lay in between. This CDR3 contains 14 residues.

The V and J genes are TRBV5-1 and TRBJ2-3, with 12 bases that match TRBD2. This CDR3 has 16 amino acids. V gave up 4 bases and J gave up 1 base; unmatched junction bases: 4. The germline CDR1 and CDR2 sequences are SGHRS and YFSETQ. The CDR3 spells CASSPRTSGGTDTQYF. Here the CDR3 DNA reads TGCGCCAGCAGCCCCCGGACTAGCGGGGGCACAGATACGCAGTATTTT.

As regards this clone: The same CDR3 can be traced to other DNA sequences in this sample. This chain links TRBV2 with TRBJ2-6, with D uncertain. Germline values: CDR1 SNHLY, CDR2 FYNNEI. This CDR3 spans 15 amino acids. V dropped 3 bases and J dropped 0 bases, with 6 bases sitting between them. The CDR3 DNA reads as TGTGCCAGCAGTGATTGGAGCTCTGGGGCCAACGTCCTGACTTTC. Translation gives CASSDWSSGANVLTF.

The rearrangement links TRBV6-1 to TRBJ2-2; D uncertain. V was shortened by 4 bases and J by 7 bases, with 13 bases between the two germline ends. Looked up from germline, CDR1 is MNHNS and CDR2 is SASEGT. The CDR3 runs to 14 residues. The CDR3 DNA reads TGTGCCAGCAGTGCCCCACCCCGTGGCGGGGAGCTGTTTTTT. Translated: CASSAPPRGGELFF.

CDR3 region: CASSEETGGYSGNTIYF. In DNA, the CDR3 is TGTGCCAGCAGTGAAGAGACAGGGGGTTATTCTGGAAACACCATATATTTT. The genes are TRBV2 and TRBJ1-3; 9 nucleotides align to TRBD1. The V segment lost 1 base and the J segment 1 base; nucleotides outside the gene matches: 5. CDR3 length: 17 amino acids. Germline CDR1 reads SNHLY; CDR2 reads FYNNEI.

The J gene is TRBJ1-4, the V gene TRBV6-1; unclear D gene. Germline V gene lookup returns CDR1 MNHNS and CDR2 SASEGT. V was pared by 6 bases and J by 7 bases, with 9 bases between. The CDR3 has 12 amino acids. CDR3 in amino acids: CASSRTSEKLFF. CDR3 DNA sequence: TGTGCCAGCAGCCGGACCTCTGAAAAACTGTTTTTT.

The gene calls are TRBV10-1 and TRBJ2-1; 9 bases fit TRBD1. The germline CDR1 and CDR2 sequences are WNHNN and SYGVQD (reference sequence). V shed 3 bases, J shed 4 bases, and the junction held 7 bases outside the gene matches. The CDR3 runs 16 residues. The CDR3 DNA is TGCGCCAGCAGTGACGAACGACAGGGGGGTTACAATGAGCAGTTCTTC. It yields the protein CASSDERQGGYNEQFF.

This clone was seen a handful of times. The germline gene is not matched at one end of the junction; a read error may be the cause. V usage is TRBV7-9 and J usage is TRBJ1-2, with D possibly being TRBD1 (5 bases). The germline V gene encodes CDR1 SEHNR and CDR2 FQNEAQ (reference sequence). The CDR3 is made up of 11 amino acids. CDR3 protein: CDSSSEGGYTF. The CDR3 bases are TGTGACAGCAGCTCCGAGGGGGGCTACACCTTC.

This clone appeared a single time. The chain employs TRBV11-2 and TRBJ2-5, with a possible D match to TRBD1 (6 bases). The CDR3 is 11 amino acids. The germline V gene encodes CDR1 SGHAT and CDR2 FQNNGV. V lost 5 bases to trimming and J lost 7 bases, with 8 bases between them. The CDR3 protein is CASSQGGTQYF. Here the CDR3 DNA reads TGTGCCAGCAGCCAAGGGGGGACCCAGTACTTC.

The CDR3 DNA follows: TGCGCCAGCGGACAAGGGACGAGCACAGATACGCAGTATTTT. Translating gives CASGQGTSTDTQYF. The chain employs TRBV5-1 and TRBJ2-3; TRBD1 or TRBD2 may be the D gene (5 bases each). Germline CDR1 SGHRS, CDR2 YFSETQ. V was shortened by 7 bases and J by 0 bases, with 12 bases between the two germline ends. This CDR3 is built from 14 residues. The complete variable domain, with remaining parts taken from reference TRBV5-1 and TRBJ2-3, reads KAGVTQTPRYLIKTRGQQVTLSCSPISGHRSVSWYQQTPGQGLQFLFEYFSETQRNKGNFPGRFSGRQFSNSRSEMNVSTLELGDSALYLCASGQGTSTDTQYFGPGTRLTVL.

There are a few counts of this clone. CDR3 DNA sequence: TGCGCCAGCAGCCTCGGGATAAGCACAGATACGCAGTATTTT. This translates into CASSLGISTDTQYF. This sequence joins TRBV5-1 and TRBJ2-3, with D tentatively TRBD2 (5 bases). The germline gives CDR1 SGHRS, CDR2 YFSETQ. V was shortened by 4 bases and J by 0 bases, with 9 bases between the two germline ends. The CDR3 is 14 residues long.

The chain joins TRBV5-1 to TRBJ2-3; TRBD2 matches 8 bases. V lost 3 bases, J lost 5 bases, and 2 bases stayed unmatched. This CDR3 is built from 13 residues. Per the germline V gene, CDR1 is SGHRS and CDR2 is YFSETQ. CDR3 in DNA: TGCGCCAGCAGCTCACTAGCGGAAGATACGCAGTATTTT. It specifies CASSSLAEDTQYF.

As regards this clone: One junction end does not reproduce the germline sequence, and a read error may be involved. In DNA, the CDR3 is TGCGTCAGCAGCTTGGGTCCGGGTGGCACAGATACGCAGTATTTT. Amino acids: CVSSLGPGGTDTQYF. The gene calls are TRBV5-1 and TRBJ2-3; D is ambiguous. Germline CDR1 and CDR2: SGHRS and YFSETQ. The CDR3 contains 15 residues.

The chain carries TRBV6-1 and TRBJ1-2, with TRBD1 matching 10 bases. V lost 5 bases to trimming and J lost 4 bases; unmatched junction nucleotides: 7. CDR1 is MNHNS and CDR2 is SASEGT in the germline V gene. The CDR3 spans 15 residues. CDR3 DNA: TGTGCCAGCAGTTTAGACAGGGGGCCTATCTATGGCTACACCTTC. As protein: CASSLDRGPIYGYTF.

The V call is TRBV9, the J call TRBJ2-2; 8 bases are shared with TRBD1. Germline-derived CDR1 and CDR2 are SGDLS and YYNGEE. V lost 4 bases, J lost 13 bases, and 12 bases stayed unmatched. The CDR3 loop spans 14 amino acids. The CDR3: CASSLGRAGGGLFF. CDR3 nucleotide sequence: TGTGCCAGCAGCCTTGGACGTGCAGGGGGCGGGCTGTTTTTT.

This chain connects TRBV19 to TRBJ2-7, with a weak D call TRBD1 (5 bases). V was cut by 3 bases and J by 2 bases, with 14 bases left in between. CDR3 length equals 15 residues. The germline V gene has CDR1 LNHDA and CDR2 SQIVND (reference sequence). The CDR3 loop is CASSISERGAYEQYF. The DNA of the CDR3 is TGTGCCAGTAGTATTTCGGAAAGGGGTGCCTACGAGCAGTACTTC.

The chain employs TRBV6-5 and TRBJ1-1, with D maybe TRBD1 (5 bases). Germline CDR1 MNHEY, CDR2 SVGAGI. V lost 2 bases and J 4 bases, leaving 11 bases between the germline ends. The CDR3 is 14 residues long. CDR3 coding DNA: TGTGCCAGCAGTTACGGGGGACGGGGCACTGAAGCTTTCTTT. This translates into CASSYGGRGTEAFF.

The chain joins TRBV5-1 to TRBJ2-3; TRBD1 is a possible D gene (6 bases). The V gene's germline CDR1 is SGHRS and CDR2 YFSETQ. V lost 1 base to trimming and J lost 0 bases, with 12 bases between them. The CDR3 covers 16 residues. The CDR3, as DNA: TGCGCCAGCAGCTTGTTGGGGGCAACTAGCACAGATACGCAGTATTTT. Translated: CASSLLGATSTDTQYF.

This chain connects TRBV2 to TRBJ2-7, with 10 positions matching TRBD2. From germline, CDR1 is SNHLY and CDR2 FYNNEI. Trimming at V came to 8 bases and at J to 0 bases, leaving 10 bases not matched to a gene. The CDR3 extends over 16 amino acids. The CDR3: CASAGRSGGVSYEQYF. The CDR3 coding sequence is TGTGCCAGCGCCGGAAGAAGCGGGGGGGTCTCCTACGAGCAGTACTTC.